The text below deals with one TCR beta chain. Antigen unknown. TCRdb re-analysed the 5' RACE reads in MiXCR, keeping a single row per CDR3 protein. The sample consists of some 27,000 distinct CDR3 sequences, about 7% of them appearing once. PBMCs numbering 2 million and stored at -80 C yielded the unsorted libraries. The data stem from a study of neurological immune-mediated disorders. Points from the study as a whole: While HTLV-1-associated myelopathy showed the greatest TCR clonal expansion, multiple sclerosis showed the least, falling below healthy controls. Subjects shared no identical expanded-clone CDR3 amino acid sequences, suggesting private TCR-beta repertoires in all groups.

This CDR3 contains 17 residues. Per the germline V gene, CDR1 is SGDLS and CDR2 is YYNGEE. The ends lost 4 bases at V and 0 bases at J; junction bases unmatched: 12. The V call is TRBV9, the J call TRBJ2-7, with TRBD2 identical over 8 bases. The origin of this receptor is a woman between 45 and 60 years old in good health. The specimen was PBMCs. The CDR3 sequence: CASSPLGGGPSSYEQYF. The CDR3 DNA follows: TGTGCCAGCAGCCCCCTCGGGGGGGGCCCCTCCTCCTACGAGCAGTACTTC.